This TCR beta chain was found in a study of T cell responses to AZD1222 COVID-19 vaccine. General study findings and limits: Females outnumbered males among donors, who were mostly white British; clonal diversity was possibly underestimated. Spike-specific TCR breadth and depth went up after people got two AZD1222 doses.

This clone occurred once. Its antigen is not known. Assay: immunoSEQ multiplex PCR; the TCRdb copy retains only in-frame clones and omits some. The sample records some 110,000 clones, over 75% being singletons. This CDR3 spans 13 amino acids. J gave up 12 bases and V 7 bases, and 12 bases lay outside the gene matches. From germline, CDR1 is SGDLS and CDR2 YYNGEE. The rearrangement links TRBV9 to TRBJ1-2; the match to TRBD1 covers 10 bases. Source: peripheral blood, taken on day 0 of MenACWY control vaccination. The sequence was collected from an adult in good health. The CDR3 loop is CASSKTGQGQNTF. The CDR3 region has the DNA TGTGCCAGCTCCAAAACGGGACAGGGGCAAAACACCTTC.